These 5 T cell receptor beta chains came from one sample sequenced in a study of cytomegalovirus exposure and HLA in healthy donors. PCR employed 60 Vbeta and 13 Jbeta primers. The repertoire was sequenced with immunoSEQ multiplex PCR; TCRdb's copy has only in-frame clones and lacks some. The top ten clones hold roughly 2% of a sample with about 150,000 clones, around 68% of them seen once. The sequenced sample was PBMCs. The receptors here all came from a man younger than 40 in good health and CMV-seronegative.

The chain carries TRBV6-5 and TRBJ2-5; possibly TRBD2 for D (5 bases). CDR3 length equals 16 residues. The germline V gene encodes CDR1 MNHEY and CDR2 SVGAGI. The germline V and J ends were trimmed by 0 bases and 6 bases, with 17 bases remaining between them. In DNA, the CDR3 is TGTGCCAGCAGTTACTCGATATGGGCGAGCGGCCAGACCCAGTACTTC. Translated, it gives CASSYSIWASGQTQYF.

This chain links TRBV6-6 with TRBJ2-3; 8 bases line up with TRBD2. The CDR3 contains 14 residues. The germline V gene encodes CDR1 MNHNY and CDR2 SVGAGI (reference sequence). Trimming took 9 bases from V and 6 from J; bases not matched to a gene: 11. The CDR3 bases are TGTGCCAGTCAAGGCGGGGGGCCAACGGATACGCAGTATTTT. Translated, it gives CASQGGGPTDTQYF.

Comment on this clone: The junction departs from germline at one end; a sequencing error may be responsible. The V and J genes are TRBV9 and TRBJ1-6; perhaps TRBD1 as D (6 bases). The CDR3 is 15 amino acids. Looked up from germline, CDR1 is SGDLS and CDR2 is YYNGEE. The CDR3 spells CASSAGQLYNSPLNF. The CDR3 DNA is TGTGCCAGCAGCGCCGGACAGCTCTATAATTCACCCCTCAACTTT.

The DNA for the CDR3 is TGTGCCAGCAGCCCCCCTCGGGATTGGACTGAAGCTTTCTTT. It yields the protein CASSPPRDWTEAFF. J is TRBJ1-1 and V is TRBV28; D ambiguous. V gave up 6 bases and J gave up 5 bases, with 16 bases separating them. Germline values: CDR1 MDHEN, CDR2 SYDVKM. The CDR3 contains 14 residues.

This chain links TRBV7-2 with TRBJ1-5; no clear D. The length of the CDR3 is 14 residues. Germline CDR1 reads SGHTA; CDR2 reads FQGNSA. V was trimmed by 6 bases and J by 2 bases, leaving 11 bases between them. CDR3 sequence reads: CASSPAAGNQPQHF. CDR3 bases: TGTGCCAGCAGTCCTGCTGCGGGCAATCAGCCCCAGCATTTT.